This is a list of T cell receptor beta chains from one sample in a study of low-dose radiotherapy and immunotherapy resistance in tumors. MiXCR, run by TCRdb on the reads, gives a single entry per CDR3 protein. Among more than 70,000 distinct CDR3 sequences listed, around 29% were seen once. Specimen: PBMCs, collected before treatment. All receptors come from a female donor with ovarian cancer. Each CDR3 is given with its conserved first and last residue. Each record gives: D gene, J gene, V gene, clone size, CDR3 protein, CDR3 DNA. D genes are given only for firm matches. Only some rows state a clone size, as once, few, many or a class for expanded clones.

>-|TRBJ2-7|TRBV5-1|many
CASSFTGNEQYF
TGCGCCAGCAGCTTCACAGGGAACGAGCAGTACTTC
>-|TRBJ2-7|TRBV7-8|medium-sized
CASSQGGLRYEQYF
TGTGCCAGCAGTCAGGGGGGACTTCGCTACGAGCAGTACTTC
>TRBD1|TRBJ2-2|TRBV28|many
CASSFSSWQGAGTGELFF
TGTGCCAGCAGTTTTTCCTCTTGGCAGGGGGCCGGTACCGGGGAGCTGTTTTTT
>TRBD1|TRBJ2-7|TRBV9|many
CASSVRQGGLEQYF
TGTGCCAGCAGCGTGAGACAGGGGGGACTCGAGCAGTACTTC
>-|TRBJ2-5|TRBV28|many
CASSFLGGETQYF
TGTGCCAGCAGTTTTCTAGGAGGGGAGACCCAGTACTTC
>-|TRBJ2-3|TRBV6-2/TRBV6-3|few
CASKSPKDTQYF
TGTGCCAGCAAGAGCCCGAAAGATACGCAGTATTTT
>-|TRBJ2-1|TRBV12-3/TRBV12-4|many
CASTTDGAYNEQFF
TGTGCCAGCACTACGGACGGAGCCTACAATGAGCAGTTCTTC
>TRBD2|TRBJ2-1|TRBV7-9|many
CASSLRRGTYNEQFF
TGTGCCAGCAGCTTACGGCGGGGGACTTACAATGAGCAGTTCTTC
>-|TRBJ2-5|TRBV7-9|-
CASSLTQGVQETQYF
TGTGCCAGCAGCCTGACACAAGGTGTACAAGAGACCCAGTACTTC
>TRBD1|TRBJ1-6|TRBV30|-
CAWRGTGNSPLHF
TGTGCCTGGAGGGGGACAGGGAATTCACCCCTCCACTTT
>-|TRBJ2-4|TRBV13|many
CASTGWSLNIQYF
TGTGCCAGCACAGGGTGGAGTTTAAACATTCAGTACTTC
>-|TRBJ2-1|TRBV11-2|many
CASSLEGGEQFF
TGTGCCAGCAGCTTAGAGGGCGGTGAGCAGTTCTTC
>-|TRBJ1-1|TRBV30|many
CAVGRGSPEAFF
TGTGCTGTGGGACGCGGGTCACCTGAAGCTTTCTTT
>-|TRBJ2-7|TRBV5-1|many
CASKMSRADHEQYF
TGCGCCAGCAAAATGTCACGGGCCGATCACGAGCAGTACTTC